This T cell receptor beta chain is drawn from a study of neurological immune-mediated disorders. This clonotype showed up many times. By 5'RACE with 10-nucleotide random UMIs, the cDNA was made. One entry per CDR3 protein, called by TCRdb with MiXCR from the 5' RACE reads. The sample lists approximately 77,000 distinct CDR3 sequences; approximately 10% were seen once. V was trimmed by 4 bases and J by 3 bases, leaving 13 bases between them. Germline V lookup: CDR1 SGHRS, CDR2 YFSETQ. The CDR3 runs 14 residues. This sequence originates from a man in his fifties or sixties in good health. The sequenced sample was PBMCs. The gene calls are TRBV5-1 and TRBJ2-5; D gene unclear. The CDR3 is CASSIDPSKETQYF. CDR3 nucleotide sequence: TGCGCCAGCAGCATTGACCCATCTAAAGAGACCCAGTACTTC.